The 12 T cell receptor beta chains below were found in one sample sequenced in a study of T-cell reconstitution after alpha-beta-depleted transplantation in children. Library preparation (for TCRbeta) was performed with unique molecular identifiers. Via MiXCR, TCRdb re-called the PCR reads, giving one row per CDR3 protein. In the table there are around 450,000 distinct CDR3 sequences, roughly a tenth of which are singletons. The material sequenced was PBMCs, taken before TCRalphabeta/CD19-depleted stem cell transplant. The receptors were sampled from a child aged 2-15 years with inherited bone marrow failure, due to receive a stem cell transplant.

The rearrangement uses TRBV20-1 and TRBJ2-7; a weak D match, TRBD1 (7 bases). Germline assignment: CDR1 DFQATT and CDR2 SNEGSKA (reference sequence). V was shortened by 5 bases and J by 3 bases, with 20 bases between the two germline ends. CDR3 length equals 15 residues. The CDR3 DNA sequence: TGCAGTGCTCCCGACCCACTGCAGGGGGGCTACGAGCAGTACTTC. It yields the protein CSAPDPLQGGYEQYF.

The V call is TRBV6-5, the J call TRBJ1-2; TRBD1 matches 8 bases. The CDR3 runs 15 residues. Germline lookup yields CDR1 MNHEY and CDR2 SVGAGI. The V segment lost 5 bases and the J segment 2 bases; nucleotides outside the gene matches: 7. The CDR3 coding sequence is TGTGCCAGCAGTCGATTGGACAGGGCGAACTATGGCTACACCTTC. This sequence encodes CASSRLDRANYGYTF.

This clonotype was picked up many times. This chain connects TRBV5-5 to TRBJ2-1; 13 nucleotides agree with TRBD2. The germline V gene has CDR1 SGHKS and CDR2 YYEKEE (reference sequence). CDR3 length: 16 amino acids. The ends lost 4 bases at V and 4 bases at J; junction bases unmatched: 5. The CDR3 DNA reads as TGTGCCAGCAGCAGAGGGACTAGCGGGGCATACAATGAGCAGTTCTTC. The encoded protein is CASSRGTSGAYNEQFF.

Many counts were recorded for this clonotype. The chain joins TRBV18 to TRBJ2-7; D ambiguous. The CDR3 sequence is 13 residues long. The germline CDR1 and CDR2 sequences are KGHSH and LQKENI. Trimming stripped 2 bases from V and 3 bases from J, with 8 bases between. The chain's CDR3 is CASSPLGYYEQYF. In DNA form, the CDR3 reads TGTGCCAGCTCACCATTGGGGTACTACGAGCAGTACTTC.

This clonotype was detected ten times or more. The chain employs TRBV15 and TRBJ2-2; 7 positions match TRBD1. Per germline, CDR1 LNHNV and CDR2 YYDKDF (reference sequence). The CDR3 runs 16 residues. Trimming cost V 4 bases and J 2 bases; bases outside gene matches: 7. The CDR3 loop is CATSKLDRINTGELFF. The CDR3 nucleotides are TGTGCCACCAGCAAACTGGACAGGATTAACACCGGGGAGCTGTTTTTT.

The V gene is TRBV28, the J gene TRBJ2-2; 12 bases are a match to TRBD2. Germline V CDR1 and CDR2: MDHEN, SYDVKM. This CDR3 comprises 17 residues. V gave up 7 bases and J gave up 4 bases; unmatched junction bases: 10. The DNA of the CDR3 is TGTGCCAGCACCTCCTCTACTAGCGGGAGGCCCACCGGGGAGCTGTTTTTT. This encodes CASTSSTSGRPTGELFF.

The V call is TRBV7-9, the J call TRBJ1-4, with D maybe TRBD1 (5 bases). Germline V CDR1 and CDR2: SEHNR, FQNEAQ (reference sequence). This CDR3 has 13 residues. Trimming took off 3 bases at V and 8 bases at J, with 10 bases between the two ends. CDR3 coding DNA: TGTGCCAGCAGCTTTGGGGCGCACGAAAAACTGTTTTTT. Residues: CASSFGAHEKLFF.

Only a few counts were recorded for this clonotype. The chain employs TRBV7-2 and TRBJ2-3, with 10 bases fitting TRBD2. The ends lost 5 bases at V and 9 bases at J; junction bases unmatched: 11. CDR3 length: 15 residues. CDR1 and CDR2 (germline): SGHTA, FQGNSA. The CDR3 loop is CASSPRLAGERTQYF. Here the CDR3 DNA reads TGTGCCAGCAGCCCCCGGCTAGCGGGGGAGAGGACGCAGTATTTT. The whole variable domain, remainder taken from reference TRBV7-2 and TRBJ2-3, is GAGVSQSPSNKVTEKGKDVELRCDPISGHTALYWYRQSLGQGLEFLIYFQGNSAPDKSGLPSDRFSAERTGGSVSTLTIQRTQQEDSAVYLCASSPRLAGERTQYFGPGTRLTVL.

The CDR3 DNA sequence: TGCGCCAGCAGCCAAGGGGCCTACCCAGCTGACGAGCAGTACTTC. Its protein is CASSQGAYPADEQYF. The rearrangement joins TRBV4-3 to TRBJ2-7; D is undetermined. The germline V gene has CDR1 LGHNA and CDR2 YSLEER. V gave up 1 base and J gave up 5 bases, with 15 bases separating them. The CDR3 contains 15 residues.

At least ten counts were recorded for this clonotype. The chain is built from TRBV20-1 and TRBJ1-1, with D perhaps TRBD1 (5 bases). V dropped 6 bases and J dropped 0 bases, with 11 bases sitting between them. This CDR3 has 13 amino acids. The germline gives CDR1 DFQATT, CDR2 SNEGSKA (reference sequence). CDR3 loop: CSARPGLNTEAFF. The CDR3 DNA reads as TGCAGTGCCAGACCGGGGCTGAACACTGAAGCTTTCTTT.

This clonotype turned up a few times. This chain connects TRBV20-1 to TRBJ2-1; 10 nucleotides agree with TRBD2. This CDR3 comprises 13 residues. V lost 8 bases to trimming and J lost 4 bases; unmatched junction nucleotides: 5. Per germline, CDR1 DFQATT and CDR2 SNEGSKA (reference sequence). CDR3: CSTTSGIYNEQFF. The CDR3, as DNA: TGCAGTACCACTAGCGGGATTTACAATGAGCAGTTCTTC.

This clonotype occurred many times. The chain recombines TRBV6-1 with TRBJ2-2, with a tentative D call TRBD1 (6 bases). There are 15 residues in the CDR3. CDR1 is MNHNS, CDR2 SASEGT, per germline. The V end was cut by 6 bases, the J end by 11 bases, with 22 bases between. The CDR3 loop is CASRPQNRDKTELFF. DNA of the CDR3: TGTGCCAGCAGGCCCCAGAACCGGGACAAAACCGAGCTGTTTTTT.